This T cell receptor beta chain was sequenced for a study of T cells in Graves' hyperthyroidism and ophthalmopathy. Amplification yielded TCR beta CDR3 regions, with RNA transcripts as the source. Using the HTBI primer set, a first-round RT-PCR was run on the TCR CDR3. TCRdb used MiXCR to reprocess the multiplex PCR reads, holding one entry per CDR3 protein. The table shows about 380,000 distinct CDR3 sequences, with around 13% occurring only once. If no ophthalmopathy progression occurred within 18 months, Graves' hyperthyroidism was stable. Patients showing uncontrolled infection, other autoimmune disease, pregnancy or lactation were ineligible. A roughly 9.3 ml volume of fresh peripheral blood provided the PBMCs. The sequence derives from a woman aged 60-70 years with Graves' hyperthyroidism. Sequenced: blood.

This CDR3 reads CSARGLGGSADTQYF. The CDR3 coding sequence is TGCAGTGCTAGGGGCCTCGGGGGGAGCGCAGATACGCAGTATTTT. The genes are TRBV20-1 and TRBJ2-3; 7 bases line up with TRBD2. Germline CDR1 and CDR2: DFQATT and SNEGSKA (reference sequence). The CDR3 has 15 amino acids. Germline trimming cut 3 bases from V and 4 bases from J; bases unmatched to any gene: 10.